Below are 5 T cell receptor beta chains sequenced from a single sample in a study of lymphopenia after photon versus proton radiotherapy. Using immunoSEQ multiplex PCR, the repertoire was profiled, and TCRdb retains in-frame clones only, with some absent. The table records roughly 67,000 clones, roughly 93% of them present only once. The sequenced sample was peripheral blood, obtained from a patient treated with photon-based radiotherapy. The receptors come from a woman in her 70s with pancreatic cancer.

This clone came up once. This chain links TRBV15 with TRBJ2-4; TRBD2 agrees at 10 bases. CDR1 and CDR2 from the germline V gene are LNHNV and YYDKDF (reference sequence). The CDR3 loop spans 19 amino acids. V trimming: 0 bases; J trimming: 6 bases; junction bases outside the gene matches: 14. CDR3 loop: CATSRDLARPSGSGNIQYF. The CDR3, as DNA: TGTGCCACCAGCAGAGATCTAGCGAGGCCTAGCGGGAGTGGAAACATTCAGTACTTC.

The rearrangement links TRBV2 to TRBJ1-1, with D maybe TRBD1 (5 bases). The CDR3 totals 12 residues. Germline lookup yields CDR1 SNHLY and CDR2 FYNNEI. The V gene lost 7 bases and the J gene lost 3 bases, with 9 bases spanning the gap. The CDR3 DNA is TGTGCCAGCATCATGGGGGACACTGAAGCTTTCTTT. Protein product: CASIMGDTEAFF.

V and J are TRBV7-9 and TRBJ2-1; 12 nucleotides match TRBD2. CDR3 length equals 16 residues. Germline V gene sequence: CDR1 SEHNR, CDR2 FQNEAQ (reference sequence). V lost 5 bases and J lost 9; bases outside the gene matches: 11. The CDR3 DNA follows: TGTGCCAGCAGCCCCATCCTAGCGGGAGGGCCGAGTGAGCAGTTCTTC. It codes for CASSPILAGGPSEQFF.

The CDR3 DNA sequence: TGTGCCAGCAGTGAATCGCCCGGACAGGGAGGCTATGGCTACACCTTC. Translated, it gives CASSESPGQGGYGYTF. The chain links TRBV2 to TRBJ1-2; TRBD1 aligns across 8 bases. The V gene's germline CDR1 is SNHLY and CDR2 FYNNEI. The CDR3 has 16 residues. The V segment lost 2 bases and the J segment 4 bases; nucleotides outside the gene matches: 9.

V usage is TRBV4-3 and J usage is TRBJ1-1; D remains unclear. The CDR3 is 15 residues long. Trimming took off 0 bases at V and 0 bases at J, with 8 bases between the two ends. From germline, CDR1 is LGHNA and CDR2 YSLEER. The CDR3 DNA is TGCGCCAGCAGCCAAGATGTAGGGATGAACACTGAAGCTTTCTTT. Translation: CASSQDVGMNTEAFF.